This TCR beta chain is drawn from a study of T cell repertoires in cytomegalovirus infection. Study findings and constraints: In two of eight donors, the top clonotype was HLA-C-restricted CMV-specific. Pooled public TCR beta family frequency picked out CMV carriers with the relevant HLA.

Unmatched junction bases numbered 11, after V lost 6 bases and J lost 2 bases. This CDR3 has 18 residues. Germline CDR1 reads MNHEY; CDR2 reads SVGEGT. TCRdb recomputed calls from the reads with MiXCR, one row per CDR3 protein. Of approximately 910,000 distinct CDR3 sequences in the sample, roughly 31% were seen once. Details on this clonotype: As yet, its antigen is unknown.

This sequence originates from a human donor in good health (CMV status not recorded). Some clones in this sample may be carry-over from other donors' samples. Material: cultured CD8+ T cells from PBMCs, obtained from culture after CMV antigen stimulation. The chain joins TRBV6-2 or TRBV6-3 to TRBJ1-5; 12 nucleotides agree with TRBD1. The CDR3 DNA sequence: TGTGCCAGCAGACCCCGGGACAGGGGGCAGAGGGGCAATCAGCCCCAGCATTTT. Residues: CASRPRDRGQRGNQPQHF.